Listed below are T cell receptor beta chains from one sample, sequenced in a study of blood T cell repertoires in COVID-19. Clones were read by immunoSEQ multiplex PCR, and TCRdb kept only the in-frame ones, dropping some. The top ten hold about 3.3% of the sample, which has approximately 120,000 clones, about 85% seen once. Source material: peripheral blood. Receptor source: a woman aged 80 or over with COVID-19, enrolled during active disease. Each CDR3 is given with its conserved first and last residue. D genes are given only for firm matches. A row's size may be missing; if present it is once, few, many or a size class.

length	V	D	size	J	DNA	CDR3
15	TRBV7-2	NA	once	TRBJ1-3	TGTGCCAGCAGCCGTAATGGAAGGGGCGAGGACACCATATATTTT	CASSRNGRGEDTIYF
18	TRBV19	NA	once	TRBJ2-1	TGTGCCAGTACCCCCTCGGGCAATAGGGGCCCGTTCTACAATGAGCAGTTCTTC	CASTPSGNRGPFYNEQFF
15	TRBV19	NA	once	TRBJ2-7	TGTGCCAGTAGTATATCTGGTCGTGGAGTAGACGAGCAGTACTTC	CASSISGRGVDEQYF
13	TRBV12-3/TRBV12-4	NA	NA	TRBJ1-2	TGTGCCAGCACCCGCTACGCTAACTATGGCTACACCTTC	CASTRYANYGYTF
15	TRBV2	NA	NA	TRBJ2-3	TGTGCCAGCAAATTCCAGGGGTCCCTCACAGATACGCAGTATTTT	CASKFQGSLTDTQYF
17	TRBV5-1	NA	once	TRBJ2-1	TGCGCCAGCAGCTTGGCGGGCAGGGCCGGCTCCTACAATGAGCAGTTCTTC	CASSLAGRAGSYNEQFF
17	TRBV5-6	TRBD2	NA	TRBJ2-5	TGTGCCAGCAGCTCGGGACTAGCGGGAGTAGTGGGAGAGACCCAGTACTTC	CASSSGLAGVVGETQYF
14	TRBV18	TRBD1	NA	TRBJ2-7	TGTGCCAGCTCACGAGGACAGGGACCGTACGAGCAGTACTTC	CASSRGQGPYEQYF
13	TRBV3-1/TRBV3-2	NA	NA	TRBJ2-5	TGTGCCAGCAGCCAAAGACGAGGGGAGACCCAGTACTTC	CASSQRRGETQYF
14	TRBV5-1	NA	NA	TRBJ1-4	TGCGCCAGCAGCTTCTCGGCAGGAAATGAAAAACTGTTTTTT	CASSFSAGNEKLFF
12	TRBV28	NA	once	TRBJ1-2	TGTGCCAGCAGGGGACTAGGGGCAGGAAACACCTTC	CASRGLGAGNTF
15	TRBV6-5	TRBD2	NA	TRBJ2-5	TGTGCCAGCAGCAGACTAGCGGGAGGGCAAGAGACCCAGTACTTC	CASSRLAGGQETQYF
15	TRBV6-2/TRBV6-3	TRBD2	NA	TRBJ2-7	TGTGCCAGCAGTTACTCAGCGGGGCTCTCCTACGAGCAGTACTTC	CASSYSAGLSYEQYF
13	TRBV7-2	NA	NA	TRBJ1-5	TGTGCCAGCAGCACTCAGGTCAATCAGCCCCAGCATTTT	CASSTQVNQPQHF
18	TRBV7-2	NA	NA	TRBJ1-1	TGTGCCAGCAGCTTGATGTTTGGTTCAGGGTGGAGGGCCACTGAAGCTTTCTTT	CASSLMFGSGWRATEAFF
15	TRBV27	TRBD1	once	TRBJ1-6	TGTGCCAGCAGTCCCCAGGGGGCCCAGGGGTCACCCCTCCACTTT	CASSPQGAQGSPLHF
16	TRBV5-1	TRBD1	once	TRBJ1-1	TGCGCCAGCAGCAGGGGGCAGGGGGCTTCGAACACTGAAGCTTTCTTT	CASSRGQGASNTEAFF
15	TRBV9	NA	NA	TRBJ2-5	TGTGCCAGCAGCGCTACCCCTTGGACTGAAGAGACCCAGTACTTC	CASSATPWTEETQYF
18	TRBV18	TRBD2	once	TRBJ2-7	TGTGCCAGCTCACCAGGAATAATAGCGGGAGCTCCCTCCTACGAGCAGTACTTC	CASSPGIIAGAPSYEQYF
14	TRBV27	NA	NA	TRBJ1-1	TGTGCCAGCAGGTTGGAGTCGTTACGAACTGAAGCTTTCTTT	CASRLESLRTEAFF
14	TRBV1	NA	NA	TRBJ2-7	TGCACCAGCAGCCAAGGGGACTCCGCCTACGAGCAGTACTTC	CTSSQGDSAYEQYF
14	TRBV27	NA	NA	TRBJ1-1	TGTGCCAGCAGGAAACAGGGCCTGAACACTGAAGCTTTCTTT	CASRKQGLNTEAFF
16	TRBV27	TRBD2	NA	TRBJ2-7	TGTGCCAGCAGTCCCCGGACTAGCGGGAGTGTCTACGAGCAGTACTTC	CASSPRTSGSVYEQYF